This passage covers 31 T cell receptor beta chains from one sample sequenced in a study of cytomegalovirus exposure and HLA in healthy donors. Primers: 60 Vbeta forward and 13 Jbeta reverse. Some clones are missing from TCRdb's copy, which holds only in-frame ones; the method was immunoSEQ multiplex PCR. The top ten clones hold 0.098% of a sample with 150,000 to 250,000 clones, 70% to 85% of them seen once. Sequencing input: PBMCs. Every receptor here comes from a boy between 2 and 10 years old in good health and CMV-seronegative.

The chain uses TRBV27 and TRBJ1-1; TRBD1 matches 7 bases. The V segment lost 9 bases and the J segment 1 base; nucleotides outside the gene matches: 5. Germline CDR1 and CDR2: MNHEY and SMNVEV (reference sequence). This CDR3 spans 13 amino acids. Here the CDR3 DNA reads TGTGCCAGTACAGGGGCCAAGAACACTGAAGCTTTCTTT. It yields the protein CASTGAKNTEAFF.

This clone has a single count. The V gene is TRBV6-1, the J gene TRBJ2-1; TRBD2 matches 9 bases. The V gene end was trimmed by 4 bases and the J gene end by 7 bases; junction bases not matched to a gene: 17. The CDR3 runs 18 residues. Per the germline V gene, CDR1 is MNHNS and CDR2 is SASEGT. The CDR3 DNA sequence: TGTGCCAGCAGTGCTAGGGGGGCGGGAGGGGGCCAGTCGAATGAGCAGTTCTTC. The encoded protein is CASSARGAGGGQSNEQFF.

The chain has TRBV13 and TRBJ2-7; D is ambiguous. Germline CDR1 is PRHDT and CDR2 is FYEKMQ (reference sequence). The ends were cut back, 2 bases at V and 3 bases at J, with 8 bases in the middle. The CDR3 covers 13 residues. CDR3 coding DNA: TGTGCCAGCAGCTTAAGGCGGAACTACGAGCAGTACTTC. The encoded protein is CASSLRRNYEQYF.

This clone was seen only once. CDR3 in DNA: TGTGCCAGCAGTGAGGAGGGAATGGGGGTGAATGAGCAGTTCTTC. Its translation: CASSEEGMGVNEQFF. V is TRBV2 and J is TRBJ2-1; TRBD2 is a possible D gene (6 bases). V was clipped by 3 bases and J by 7 bases, with 16 bases between them. The germline CDR1 and CDR2 sequences are SNHLY and FYNNEI. CDR3 length: 15 residues. The full variable domain, with the rest looked up from reference TRBV2 and TRBJ2-1, is EPEVTQTPSHQVTQMGQEVILRCVPISNHLYFYWYRQILGQKVEFLVSFYNNEISEKSEIFDDQFSVERPDGSNFTLKIRSTKLEDSAMYFCASSEEGMGVNEQFFGPGTRLTVL.

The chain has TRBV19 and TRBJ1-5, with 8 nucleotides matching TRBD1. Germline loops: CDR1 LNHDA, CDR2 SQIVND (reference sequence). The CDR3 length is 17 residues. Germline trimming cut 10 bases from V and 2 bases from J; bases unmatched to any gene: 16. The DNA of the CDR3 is TGTGCCACCGCCAAAAGACAGGGGCCGCGAGGCAATCAGCCCCAGCATTTT. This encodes CATAKRQGPRGNQPQHF.

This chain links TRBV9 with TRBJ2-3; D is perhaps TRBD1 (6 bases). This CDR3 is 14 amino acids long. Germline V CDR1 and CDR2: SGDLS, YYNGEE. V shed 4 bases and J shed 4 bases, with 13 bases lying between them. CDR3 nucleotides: TGTGCCAGCAGCCCAGGGGTAATCGCAGATACGCAGTATTTT. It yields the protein CASSPGVIADTQYF.

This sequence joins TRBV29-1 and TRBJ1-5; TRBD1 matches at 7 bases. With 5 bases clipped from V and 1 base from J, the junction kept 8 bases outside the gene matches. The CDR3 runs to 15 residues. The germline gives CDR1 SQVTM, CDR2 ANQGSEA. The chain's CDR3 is CSVLLTGPSNQPQHF. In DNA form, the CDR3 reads TGCAGCGTTCTGCTGACAGGGCCGAGCAATCAGCCCCAGCATTTT.

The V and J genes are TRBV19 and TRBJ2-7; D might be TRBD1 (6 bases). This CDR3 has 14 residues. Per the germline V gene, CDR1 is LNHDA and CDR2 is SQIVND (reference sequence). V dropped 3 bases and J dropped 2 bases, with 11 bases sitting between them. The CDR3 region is CASSIHGQTYEQYF. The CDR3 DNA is TGTGCCAGTAGTATTCACGGACAGACCTACGAGCAGTACTTC.

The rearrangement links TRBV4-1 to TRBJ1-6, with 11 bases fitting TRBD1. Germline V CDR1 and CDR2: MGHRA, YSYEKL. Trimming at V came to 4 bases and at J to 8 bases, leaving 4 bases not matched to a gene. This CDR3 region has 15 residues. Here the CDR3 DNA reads TGCGCCAGCAGCCCTGCGGACAGGGGGCATTCACCCCTCCACTTT. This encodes CASSPADRGHSPLHF.

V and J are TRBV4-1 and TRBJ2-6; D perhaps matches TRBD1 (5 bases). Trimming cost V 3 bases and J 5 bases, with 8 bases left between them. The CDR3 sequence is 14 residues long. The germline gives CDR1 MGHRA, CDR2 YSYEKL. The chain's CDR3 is CASSQSGWANVLTF. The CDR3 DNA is TGCGCCAGCAGCCAGTCAGGGTGGGCCAACGTCCTGACTTTC.

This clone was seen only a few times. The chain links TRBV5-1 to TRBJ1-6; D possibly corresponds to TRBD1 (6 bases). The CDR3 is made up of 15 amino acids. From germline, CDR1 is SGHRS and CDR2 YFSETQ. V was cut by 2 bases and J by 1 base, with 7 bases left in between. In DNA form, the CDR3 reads TGCGCCAGCAGCTTAAGGGGGTCCTATAATTCACCCCTCCACTTT. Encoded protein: CASSLRGSYNSPLHF.

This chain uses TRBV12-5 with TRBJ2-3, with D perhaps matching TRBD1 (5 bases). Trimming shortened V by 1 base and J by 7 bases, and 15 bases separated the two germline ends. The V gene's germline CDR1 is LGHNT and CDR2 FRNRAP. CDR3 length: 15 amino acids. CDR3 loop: CASGLGQQVLNTQYF. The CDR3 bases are TGTGCTAGTGGTTTGGGACAGCAGGTCCTTAATACGCAGTATTTT.

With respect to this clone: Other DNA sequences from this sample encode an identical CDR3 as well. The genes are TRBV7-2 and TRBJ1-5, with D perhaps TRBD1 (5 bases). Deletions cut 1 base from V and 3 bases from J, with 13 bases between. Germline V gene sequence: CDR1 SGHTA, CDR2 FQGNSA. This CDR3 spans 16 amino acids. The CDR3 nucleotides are TGTGCCAGCAGCTTAGTGGGGGGGGGATCCAATCAGCCCCAGCATTTT. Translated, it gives CASSLVGGGSNQPQHF.

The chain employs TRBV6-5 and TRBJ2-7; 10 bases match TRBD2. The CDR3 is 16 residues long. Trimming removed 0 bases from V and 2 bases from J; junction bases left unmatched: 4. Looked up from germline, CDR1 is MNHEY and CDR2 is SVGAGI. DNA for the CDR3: TGTGCCAGCAGTTACTCTAGCGGGGGGTCTACCTACGAGCAGTACTTC. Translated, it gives CASSYSSGGSTYEQYF.

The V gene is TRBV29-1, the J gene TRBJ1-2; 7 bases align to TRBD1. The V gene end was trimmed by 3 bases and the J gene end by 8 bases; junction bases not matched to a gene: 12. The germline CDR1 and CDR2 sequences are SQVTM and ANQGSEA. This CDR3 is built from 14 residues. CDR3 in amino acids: CSVDRGQTSMGYTF. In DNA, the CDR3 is TGCAGCGTTGATAGGGGACAGACTTCTATGGGCTACACCTTC.

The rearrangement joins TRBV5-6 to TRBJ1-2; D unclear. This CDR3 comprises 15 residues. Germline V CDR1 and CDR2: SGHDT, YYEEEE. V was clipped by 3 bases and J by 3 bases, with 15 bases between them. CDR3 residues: CASSSPSGLYYGYTF. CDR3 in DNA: TGTGCCAGCAGCTCCCCGAGCGGTTTGTACTATGGCTACACCTTC. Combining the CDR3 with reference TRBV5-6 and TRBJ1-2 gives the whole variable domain DAGVTQSPTHLIKTRGQQVTLRCSPKSGHDTVSWYQQALGQGPQFIFQYYEEEERQRGNFPDRFSGHQFPNYSSELNVNALLLGDSALYLCASSSPSGLYYGYTFGSGTRLTVV.

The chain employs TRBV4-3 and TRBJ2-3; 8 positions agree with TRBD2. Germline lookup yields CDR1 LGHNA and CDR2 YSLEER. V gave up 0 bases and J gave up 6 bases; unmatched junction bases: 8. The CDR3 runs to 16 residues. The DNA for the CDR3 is TGCGCCAGCAGCCAAGATGAGCGGGGGTTTGGGGATACGCAGTATTTT. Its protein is CASSQDERGFGDTQYF.

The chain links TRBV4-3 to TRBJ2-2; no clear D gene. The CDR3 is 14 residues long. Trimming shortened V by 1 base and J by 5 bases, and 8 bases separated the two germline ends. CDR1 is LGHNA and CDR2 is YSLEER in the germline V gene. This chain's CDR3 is CASSQALVTGELFF. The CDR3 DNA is TGCGCCAGCAGCCAAGCACTTGTTACCGGGGAGCTGTTTTTT.

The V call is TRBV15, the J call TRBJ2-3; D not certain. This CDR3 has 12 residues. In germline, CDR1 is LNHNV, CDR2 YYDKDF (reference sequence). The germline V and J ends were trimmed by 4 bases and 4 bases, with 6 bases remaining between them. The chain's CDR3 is CATSIRADTQYF. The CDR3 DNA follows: TGTGCCACCAGCATACGGGCAGATACGCAGTATTTT.

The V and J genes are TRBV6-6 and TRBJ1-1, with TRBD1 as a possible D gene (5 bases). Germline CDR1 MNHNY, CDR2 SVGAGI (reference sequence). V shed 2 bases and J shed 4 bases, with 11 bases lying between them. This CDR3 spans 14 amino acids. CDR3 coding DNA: TGTGCCAGCAGTTACCTGCAGGGTCCCACTGAAGCTTTCTTT. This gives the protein CASSYLQGPTEAFF.

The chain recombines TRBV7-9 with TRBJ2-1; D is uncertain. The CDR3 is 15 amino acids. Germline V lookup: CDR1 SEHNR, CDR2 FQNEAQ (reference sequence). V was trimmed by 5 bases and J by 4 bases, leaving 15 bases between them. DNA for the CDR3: TGTGCCAGCAGCCCGACTGGATCCGTTTACAATGAGCAGTTCTTC. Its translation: CASSPTGSVYNEQFF.

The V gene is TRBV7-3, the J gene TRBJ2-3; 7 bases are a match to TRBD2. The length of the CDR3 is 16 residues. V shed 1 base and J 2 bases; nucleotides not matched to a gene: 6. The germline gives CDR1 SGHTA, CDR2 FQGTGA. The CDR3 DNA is TGTGCCAGCAGCTTAAGGGAGGGATTCAACACAGATACGCAGTATTTT. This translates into CASSLREGFNTDTQYF. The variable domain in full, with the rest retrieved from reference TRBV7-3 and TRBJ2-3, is GAGVSQTPSNKVTEKGKYVELRCDPISGHTALYWYRQSLGQGPEFLIYFQGTGAADDSGLPNDRFFAVRPEGSVSTLKIQRTERGDSAVYLCASSLREGFNTDTQYFGPGTRLTVL.

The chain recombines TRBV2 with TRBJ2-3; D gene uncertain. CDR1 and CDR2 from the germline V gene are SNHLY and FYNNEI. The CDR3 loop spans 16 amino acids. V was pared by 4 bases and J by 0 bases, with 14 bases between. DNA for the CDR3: TGTGCCAGCAGTGTGAGTCTCACCTCTAGCACAGATACGCAGTATTTT. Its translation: CASSVSLTSSTDTQYF.

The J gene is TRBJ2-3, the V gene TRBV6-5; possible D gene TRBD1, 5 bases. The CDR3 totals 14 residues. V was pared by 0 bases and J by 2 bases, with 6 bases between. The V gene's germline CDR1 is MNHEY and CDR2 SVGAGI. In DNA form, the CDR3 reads TGTGCCAGCAGTTACTCGACAGCCACAGATACGCAGTATTTT. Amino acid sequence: CASSYSTATDTQYF.

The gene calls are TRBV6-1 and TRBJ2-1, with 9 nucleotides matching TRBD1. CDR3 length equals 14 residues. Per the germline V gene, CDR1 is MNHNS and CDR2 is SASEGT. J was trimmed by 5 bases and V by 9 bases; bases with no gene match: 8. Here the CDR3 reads CASFRDRANNEQFF. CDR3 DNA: TGTGCCAGTTTCCGGGACAGGGCAAACAATGAGCAGTTCTTC.

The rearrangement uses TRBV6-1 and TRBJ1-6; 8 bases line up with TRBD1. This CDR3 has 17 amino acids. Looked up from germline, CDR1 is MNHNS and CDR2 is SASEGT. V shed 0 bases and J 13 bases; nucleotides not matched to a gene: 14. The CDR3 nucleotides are TGTGCCAGCAGTGAAGCCTACCATTGGACAGGGTTTTCTCCCCTCCACTTT. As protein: CASSEAYHWTGFSPLHF.

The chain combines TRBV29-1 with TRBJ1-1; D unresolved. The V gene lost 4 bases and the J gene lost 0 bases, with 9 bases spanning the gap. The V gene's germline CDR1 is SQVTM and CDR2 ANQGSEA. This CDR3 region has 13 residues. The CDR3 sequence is CSVASGMNTEAFF. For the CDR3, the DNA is TGCAGCGTTGCCAGCGGGATGAACACTGAAGCTTTCTTT.

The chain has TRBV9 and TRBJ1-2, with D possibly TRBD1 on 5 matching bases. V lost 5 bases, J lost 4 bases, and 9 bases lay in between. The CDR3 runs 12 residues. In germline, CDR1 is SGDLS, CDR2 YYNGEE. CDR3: CASSADSYGYTF. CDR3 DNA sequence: TGTGCCAGCAGTGCCGACAGCTATGGCTACACCTTC.

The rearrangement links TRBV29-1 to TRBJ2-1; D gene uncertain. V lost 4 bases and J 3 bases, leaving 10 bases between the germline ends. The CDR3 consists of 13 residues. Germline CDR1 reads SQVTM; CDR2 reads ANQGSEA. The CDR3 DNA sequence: TGCAGCGTTGGCCGAAGACTCTACAATGAGCAGTTCTTC. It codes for CSVGRRLYNEQFF.

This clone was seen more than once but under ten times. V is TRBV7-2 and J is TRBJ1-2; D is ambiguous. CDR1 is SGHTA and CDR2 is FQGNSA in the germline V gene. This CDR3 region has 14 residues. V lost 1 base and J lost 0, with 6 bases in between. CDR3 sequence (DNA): TGTGCCAGCAGCTTAGAAGCCGCTAACTATGGCTACACCTTC. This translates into CASSLEAANYGYTF.

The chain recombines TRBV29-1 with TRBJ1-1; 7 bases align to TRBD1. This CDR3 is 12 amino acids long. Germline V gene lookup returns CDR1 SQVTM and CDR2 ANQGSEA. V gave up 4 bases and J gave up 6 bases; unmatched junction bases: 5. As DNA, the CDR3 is TGCAGCGTTGTTAGGGGGCATTCTGAAGCTTTCTTT. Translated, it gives CSVVRGHSEAFF.